This TCR beta chain was retrieved from a study of regulatory T cells in long-lasting Graves disease. Regarding the study as a whole: With a small sample size, accuracy may have been reduced. Persistent patients had a count of shared public clonotypes (2,741) that exceeded that of new patients (about 930).

CDR3 size: 20 residues. CDR1 and CDR2 (germline): SGHRS, YFSETQ. Trimming left V 1 base short and J 10 bases short, with 33 bases between. The time point denotes: newly diagnosed GD, antithyroid drugs for less than 3 months. Preparation of the TCR library used RNA extracted from PBMCs. A remark on this clonotype: The target antigen is unknown.

According to the study, TCR beta libraries were built with iRepertoire HTBI primers and CDR3-region Arm-PCR. MiXCR, applied by TCRdb to the multiplex PCR reads, yields one record per CDR3 protein. The table shows some 250,000 distinct CDR3 sequences, with 15% to 20% occurring only once. The same specimen was also included in a second study, on T cells in Graves' hyperthyroidism and ophthalmopathy.

The sequencing used peripheral blood mononuclear cells (PBMCs), collected at new diagnosis, from a patient treated with antithyroid drugs. The chain employs TRBV5-1 and TRBJ2-1; D may correspond to TRBD1 or TRBD2 (5 bases each). This TCR was sampled from a woman between 25 and 40 years old with Graves disease. The CDR3 loop is CASSLIGVRVPMRGVGEQFF. CDR3 DNA sequence: TGCGCCAGCAGCTTGATAGGCGTGCGGGTGCCCATGCGAGGGGTAGGGGAGCAGTTCTTC.